What follows is one TCR beta chain and its context. This clone was detected once. Its antigen is not yet known. No quality values exist for individual bases; no much larger clone is one base distant. This specimen belongs to a study of cytomegalovirus exposure and HLA in healthy donors listed by TCRdb under 2017. In terms of the full investigation: According to an earlier analysis of 450 to 650 of the donors, some 170 million T cells yielded roughly 110 million unique TCR beta sequences and 250 to 350 Gb of sequence data. Class I and class II HLA loci were covered by the typing at four-digit resolution. About five DR-DQ haplotypes were handled as single units for association and clustering because linkage in the cohort was strong. Among some 400 genotyped donors of the cohort, an average of approximately 250,000 unique TCR beta nucleotide sequences were sequenced per donor, roughly 20% of them non-productive. The later analysis used no new phenotypic data to find candidate immune exposures, relying instead on TCR beta sequences and their occurrence across donors. Along with the roughly 670-subject first cohort, a separate validation cohort of over 90 different subjects was used. In a later analysis, previously published TCR beta repertoires from roughly 710 donors were re-analyzed and high-resolution HLA genotyping was added so that TCR occurrence patterns could be studied. The T cell repertoires of 670 or so subjects were profiled by immunosequencing and related to cytomegalovirus serostatus. About 300 gigabases of sequencing data and tens of millions of unique TCR sequences were included in an early release covering several hundred HLA-typed donors. Of the roughly 430 genotyped donors, approximately 80% fell in the genetic ancestry cluster associated with self-reported Caucasian donors. Donor age, sex, ethnicity and CMV serostatus were compiled together with the repertoire data. High-throughput TCR immunosequencing, statistical association of individual TCRs with disease status, and machine learning were combined to predict cytomegalovirus infection status. An earlier analysis of a few hundred of the donors applied high-throughput TCR beta sequencing to assess whether each TCR beta V gene segment acted as functional or pseudogenic. A later genetic analysis used genome-wide SNP genotypes for about 55% of the 666 donors, treating that subset as a discovery cohort. The number of donors typed differed by locus, with about 629-630 for A, B, C, DRB1 and DQB1, around 560 for DQA1, over 600 for DPA1, and roughly 450 for DPB1. Every repertoire in the discovery cohort had been generated on one and the same sequencing platform. The study aimed to test whether signatures of past pathogen exposure could be identified by cataloging public T cell receptors.

The cohort comprised 550 to 700 healthy bone marrow donors. Cohort members were all nominally healthy when sampled, although unrecorded immune exposures were likely present. The donor was CMV seronegative and was included in the group of approximately 350 seronegative cohort members. A peripheral blood sample was collected from each donor, and TCR beta sequencing was performed on peripheral blood mononuclear cells. Genomic DNA was extracted from the blood cell samples with the Qiagen DNeasy Blood Extraction Kit. General findings and caveats noted by the study authors: Cytomegalovirus status was reported to be diagnosed by the classifier with high specificity and sensitivity in both the original and validation cohorts. When HLA alleles, especially DR and DQ, strongly co-occurred, attributing TCR associations to individual alleles was difficult. Roughly uniform sequencing depth across donors was assumed in presence/absence analyses, although this assumption may not hold. The authors suggested that the approach could potentially be extended to other disease states and immunological phenotypes. The cohort was sequenced for TCR beta chains only, and without alpha or paired-chain data the features that could be detected were limited. A later genetic analysis associated a missense DCLRE1C variant with V-gene and J-gene trimming of TCR beta chains, and an independent cohort replicated the association. Because the 87-base-pair reads could not distinguish some IMGT-functional V segments, including TRBV6-2 and TRBV6-3, those segments were excluded. In an earlier analysis of some 540 of the donors, most TCR beta V segments appeared in productive rearrangements about 90% or about 30% of the time, broadly matching IMGT annotations. According to a later analysis, parvovirus B19, influenza, CMV and Epstein-Barr virus appeared linked to several top co-occurrence clusters. A later analysis found that HLA-associated TCR beta chains were more clonally expanded and had lower generation probabilities than equally common non-associated chains. A later analysis found that most CMV-associated TCR beta chains appeared HLA-restricted, with HLA associations seemingly driven largely by CMV exposure. The only immune exposure information available for the cohort was CMV serostatus. The sequencing pipeline was judged likely to have produced a cluster of highly shared sequence variants as a technical artifact. Because some donors lacked HLA typing at each locus, the association tests relied only on the typed subset. In vitro tests confirmed that a few of the cytomegalovirus-associated TCR beta chains recognize cytomegalovirus antigens. Linkage disequilibrium might explain the correlated functional status among segregating V segments, but an unknown experimental factor could not be excluded. According to a later genetic analysis, donors in an Asian-associated ancestry cluster had fewer N-insertions in productive TCRs than the approximately 670-donor mean. Most TCR sequences were seen in very few donors, while some public TCRs were found in many individuals. Because counts were too low, more than 15 rarely observed V segments, including chromosome 9 orphons, were left out of the earlier analysis of some 640 of the donors. In a later analysis, around 17,000 TCR beta sequences were associated with specific HLA alleles at a false discovery rate of 0.05. According to a later analysis, TCR association rates differed among HLA loci, with DRB1 alleles showing the most associated TCRs and HLA-C alleles showing the fewest. The study gave a list of roughly 150 TCR beta chains associated with cytomegalovirus. A further reported finding was that TCR beta sequences accurately predicted the HLA-A and HLA-B alleles for most subjects in the first cohort.

Between the V and J ends, shortened by 1 base and 2 bases respectively, the junction contains 11 bases. Reading from cysteine to phenylalanine, the CDR3 counts 15 amino acids. Just CDR3 DNA is preserved here, 45 bases in frame from base 1. Sequences MDHEN (CDR1) and SYDVKM (CDR2) are obtained from the germline V gene. Receptor libraries were prepared by the immunoSEQ multiplex PCR assay. The multiplex PCR relied on a mix of 60 forward primers for TCR Vbeta segments and 13 reverse primers for TCR Jbeta segments. A multiplex PCR assay on genomic DNA amplified the CDR3 region of rearranged TCR beta genes. The amplified TCR beta libraries were sequenced on the Illumina HiSeq System as 87-base-pair reads. In the original analysis: Across the 666 repertoires, a later analysis counted approximately 83 million unique TCR beta chains, some 11 million of which were shared by at least two donors. Raw reads were error-corrected and collapsed into unique sequences by a nearest-neighbor algorithm in which closely related sequences were merged to remove PCR and sequencing errors. To assign V, D and J gene segments, CDR3 sequences were aligned to IMGT reference sequences. Each retained sequence needed at least a six-nucleotide match to both a V gene segment and a J gene segment. Rearrangements were classified as productive when the CDR3 lacked stop codons and remained in frame with V and J, and all other rearrangements were classified as non-productive. Following IMGT convention, CDR3 was defined as the stretch from the second conserved V-encoded cysteine to the conserved J-encoded phenylalanine. The earlier analysis of fewer than 750 of the donors excluded sequences that lacked an unambiguous match to a single V gene segment. In an earlier analysis of 450 to 750 of the donors, a V segment was called functional when productive rearrangements were above 56.7%, and segregating when the standard deviation between donors exceeded 5%. A statistical classification framework was built to diagnose cytomegalovirus status from the catalog of TCR beta chain sequences. V and J gene assignment, in a later analysis, came from comparing TCR nucleotide sequences with IMGT/GENE-DB human TR gene sequences. Using the TCRdist pipeline, a later analysis assigned CDR3 sequences along with most-parsimonious VDJ recombination scenarios. In a later analysis, each TCR beta chain was defined by its CDR3 amino acid sequence together with its V-gene family, and reads without a unique V-gene family were excluded. As a way to deal with suspected cross-contamination and a sequencing artifact, a later analysis dropped hundreds of nucleotide sequences that were highly shared and had low generation probability. In a later analysis, a clonal expansion index was calculated for each public chain from normalized within-repertoire ranks of inferred template counts. A later analysis computed generation probabilities with a VDJ recombination model fitted to out-of-frame rearrangements, and checked the results against IGoR. In a later analysis, TCR-TCR, TCR-HLA and TCR-CMV co-occurrence was scored with hypergeometric tests, and a repertoire-size bias correction was applied to TCR pairs. A later analysis estimated false discovery rates by permuting HLA or CMV assignments 20 times. In a later analysis, co-occurring TCRs were grouped with DBSCAN, and TCRdist sequence similarity was added when clustering was performed within HLA-allele-positive subsets. Repertoires with fewer than 30,000 or more than 120,000 public chains, plus five repertoires with anomalous nucleotide sharing, were excluded from co-occurrence clustering. Here the immuneACCESS table is served through TCRdb, limited to in-frame sequences with V and J called. Missing clones are a known gap in these copies; in checked studies unresolved V genes cover under half, and the rest lacks a known reason. Clone size and V and J calls were adopted from that table, with D and trimming inferred from the DNA. The sample data list some 90,000 clones, and roughly four fifths of these were observed just once. The ten largest clones represent under 4% of the sample.

The sample taken for sequencing was PBMCs. The chain was built from TRBV28 and TRBJ2-5; tentative D gene TRBD1, with 5 bases matching. The TCR sequence derives from a man aged 45 to 65 in good health and CMV-seronegative. The DNA is as follows: TGTGCCAGCAGTTTATTGGGGCTTATACAAGAGACCCAGTACTTC. It codes for CASSLLGLIQETQYF.